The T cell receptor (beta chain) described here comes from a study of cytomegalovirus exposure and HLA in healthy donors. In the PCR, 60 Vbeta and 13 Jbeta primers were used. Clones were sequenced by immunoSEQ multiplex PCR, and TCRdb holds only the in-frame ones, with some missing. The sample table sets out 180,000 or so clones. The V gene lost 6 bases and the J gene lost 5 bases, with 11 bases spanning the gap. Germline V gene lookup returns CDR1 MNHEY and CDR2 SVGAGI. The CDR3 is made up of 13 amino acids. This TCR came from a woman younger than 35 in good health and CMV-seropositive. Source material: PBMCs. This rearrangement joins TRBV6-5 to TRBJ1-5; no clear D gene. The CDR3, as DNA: TGTGCCAGCAGAAAGAGGGAGGATCAGCCCCAGCATTTT. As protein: CASRKREDQPQHF.